This T cell receptor (beta chain) came from a study of blood T cells in healthy people across ages. The V gene lost 3 bases and the J gene lost 3 bases, with 8 bases spanning the gap. Germline values: CDR1 SEHNR, CDR2 FQNEAQ (reference sequence). This CDR3 contains 13 residues. The authors ran a second PCR of about 7 to 11 cycles using a sample-barcoded 5' primer and a J-beta primer mix. TCRdb ran MiXCR on the 5' RACE reads and lists one entry per CDR3 protein. This table has about a million distinct CDR3 sequences, just over 50% appearing once. This clonotype was obtained from a woman aged 55-69 years in good health. The J gene is TRBJ1-2, the V gene TRBV7-9; D not certain. The specimen sequenced was blood. The CDR3 protein is CASSFEPDYGYTF. CDR3 bases: TGTGCCAGCAGCTTCGAACCAGACTATGGCTACACCTTC.